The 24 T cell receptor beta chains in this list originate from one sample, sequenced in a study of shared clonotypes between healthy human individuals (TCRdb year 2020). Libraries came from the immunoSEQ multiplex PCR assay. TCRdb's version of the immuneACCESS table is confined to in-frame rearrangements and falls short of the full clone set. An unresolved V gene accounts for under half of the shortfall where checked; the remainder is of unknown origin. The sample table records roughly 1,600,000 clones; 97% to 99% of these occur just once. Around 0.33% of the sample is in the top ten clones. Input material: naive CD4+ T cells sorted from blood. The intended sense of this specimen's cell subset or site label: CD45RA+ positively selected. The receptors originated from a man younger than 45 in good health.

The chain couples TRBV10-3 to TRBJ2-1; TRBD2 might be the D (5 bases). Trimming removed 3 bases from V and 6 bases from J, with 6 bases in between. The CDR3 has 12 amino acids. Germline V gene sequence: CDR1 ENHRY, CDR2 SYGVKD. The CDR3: CAISEGSNEQFF. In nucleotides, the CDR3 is TGTGCCATCAGTGAAGGGAGCAATGAGCAGTTCTTC.

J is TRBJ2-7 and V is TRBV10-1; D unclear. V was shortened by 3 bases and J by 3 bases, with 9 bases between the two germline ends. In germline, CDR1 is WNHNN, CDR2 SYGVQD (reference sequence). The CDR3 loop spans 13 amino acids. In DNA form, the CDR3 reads TGCGCCAGCAGTGAAAATCCCAGCTACGAGCAGTACTTC. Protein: CASSENPSYEQYF.

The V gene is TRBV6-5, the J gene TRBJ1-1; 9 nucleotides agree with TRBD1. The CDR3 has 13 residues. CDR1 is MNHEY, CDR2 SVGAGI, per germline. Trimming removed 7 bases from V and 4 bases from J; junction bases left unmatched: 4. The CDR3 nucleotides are TGTGCCAGCACCGCGACAGGGGGCACTGAAGCTTTCTTT. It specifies CASTATGGTEAFF.

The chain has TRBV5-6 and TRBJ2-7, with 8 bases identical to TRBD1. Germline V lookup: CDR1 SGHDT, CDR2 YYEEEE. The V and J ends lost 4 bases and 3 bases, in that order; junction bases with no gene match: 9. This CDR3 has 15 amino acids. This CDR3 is CASSQGPGGYYEQYF. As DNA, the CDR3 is TGTGCCAGCAGCCAAGGCCCAGGGGGCTACTACGAGCAGTACTTC. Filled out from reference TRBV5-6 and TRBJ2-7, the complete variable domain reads DAGVTQSPTHLIKTRGQQVTLRCSPKSGHDTVSWYQQALGQGPQFIFQYYEEEERQRGNFPDRFSGHQFPNYSSELNVNALLLGDSALYLCASSQGPGGYYEQYFGPGTRLTVT.

Here the CDR3 reads CASSPTSYGELFF. The DNA of the CDR3 is TGCGCCAGCAGCCCTACTAGCTATGGGGAGCTGTTTTTT. This sequence joins TRBV5-1 and TRBJ2-2, with D perhaps matching TRBD2 (6 bases). The germline V and J ends were trimmed by 4 bases and 8 bases, with 12 bases remaining between them. This CDR3 contains 13 residues. The germline V gene has CDR1 SGHRS and CDR2 YFSETQ. Complete variable domain (other parts from reference TRBV5-1 and TRBJ2-2): KAGVTQTPRYLIKTRGQQVTLSCSPISGHRSVSWYQQTPGQGLQFLFEYFSETQRNKGNFPGRFSGRQFSNSRSEMNVSTLELGDSALYLCASSPTSYGELFFGEGSRLTVL.

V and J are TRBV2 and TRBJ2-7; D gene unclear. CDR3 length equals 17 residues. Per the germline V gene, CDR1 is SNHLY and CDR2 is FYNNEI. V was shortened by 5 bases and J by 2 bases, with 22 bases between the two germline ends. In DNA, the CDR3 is TGTGCCAGCAGTCCACGTCGCAAATCTGTCACAACCTACGAGCAGTACTTC. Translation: CASSPRRKSVTTYEQYF.

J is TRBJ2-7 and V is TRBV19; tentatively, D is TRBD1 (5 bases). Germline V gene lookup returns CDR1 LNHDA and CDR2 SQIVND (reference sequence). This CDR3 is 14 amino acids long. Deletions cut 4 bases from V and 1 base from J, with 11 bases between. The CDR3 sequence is CASSTSTASYEQYF. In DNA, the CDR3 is TGTGCCAGTAGTACCTCGACAGCATCCTACGAGCAGTACTTC. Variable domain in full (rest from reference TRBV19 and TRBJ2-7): DGGITQSPKYLFRKEGQNVTLSCEQNLNHDAMYWYRQDPGQGLRLIYYSQIVNDFQKGDIAEGYSVSREKKESFPLTVTSAQKNPTAFYLCASSTSTASYEQYFGPGTRLTVT.

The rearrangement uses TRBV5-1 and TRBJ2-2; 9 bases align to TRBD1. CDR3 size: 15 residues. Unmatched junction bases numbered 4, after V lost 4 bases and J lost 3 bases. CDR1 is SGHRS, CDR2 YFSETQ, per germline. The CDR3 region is CASSRGDRDTGELFF. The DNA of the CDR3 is TGCGCCAGCAGCCGCGGGGACAGGGACACCGGGGAGCTGTTTTTT.

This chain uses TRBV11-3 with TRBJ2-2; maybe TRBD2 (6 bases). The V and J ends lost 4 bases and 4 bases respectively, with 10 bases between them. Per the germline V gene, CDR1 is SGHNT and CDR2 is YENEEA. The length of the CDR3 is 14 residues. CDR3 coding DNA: TGTGCCAGCAGCTCACGGGAGAGCACCGGGGAGCTGTTTTTT. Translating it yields CASSSRESTGELFF.

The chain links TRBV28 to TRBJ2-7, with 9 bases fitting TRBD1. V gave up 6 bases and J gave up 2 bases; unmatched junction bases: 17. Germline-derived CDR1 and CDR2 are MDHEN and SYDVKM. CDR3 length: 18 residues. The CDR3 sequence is CASSSGQGLRTGAYEQYF. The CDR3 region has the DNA TGTGCCAGCAGCTCAGGACAGGGGCTAAGGACTGGCGCCTACGAGCAGTACTTC.

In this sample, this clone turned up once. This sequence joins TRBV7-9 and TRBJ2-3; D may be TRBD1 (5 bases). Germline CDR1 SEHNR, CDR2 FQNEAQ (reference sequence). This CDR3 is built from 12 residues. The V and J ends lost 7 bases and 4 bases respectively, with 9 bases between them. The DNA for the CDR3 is TGTGCCAGCACGGAAGGGGCAGATACGCAGTATTTT. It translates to CASTEGADTQYF. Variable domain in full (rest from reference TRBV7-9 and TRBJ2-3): DTGVSQNPRHKITKRGQNVTFRCDPISEHNRLYWYRQTLGQGPEFLTYFQNEAQLEKSRLLSDRFSAERPKGSFSTLEIQRTEQGDSAMYLCASTEGADTQYFGPGTRLTVL.

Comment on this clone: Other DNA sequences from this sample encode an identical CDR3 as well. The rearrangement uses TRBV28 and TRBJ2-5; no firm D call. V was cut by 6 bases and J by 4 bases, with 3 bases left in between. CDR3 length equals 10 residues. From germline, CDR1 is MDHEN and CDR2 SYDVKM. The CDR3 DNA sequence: TGTGCCAGCAGGGGAGAGACCCAGTACTTC. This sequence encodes CASRGETQYF.

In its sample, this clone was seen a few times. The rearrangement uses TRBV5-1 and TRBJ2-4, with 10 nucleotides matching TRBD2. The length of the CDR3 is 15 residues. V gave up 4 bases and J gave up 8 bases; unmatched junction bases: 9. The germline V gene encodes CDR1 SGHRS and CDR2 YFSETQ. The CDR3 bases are TGCGCCAGCAGCCCTAGCGGGGGTGAGGGGGACATTCAGTACTTC. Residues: CASSPSGGEGDIQYF.

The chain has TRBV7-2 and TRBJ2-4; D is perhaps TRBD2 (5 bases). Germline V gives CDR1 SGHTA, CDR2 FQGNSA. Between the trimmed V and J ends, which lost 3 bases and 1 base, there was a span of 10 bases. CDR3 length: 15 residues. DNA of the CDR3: TGTGCCAGCAGCTTCTATCTAGCCGCCAAAAACATTCAGTACTTC. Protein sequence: CASSFYLAAKNIQYF. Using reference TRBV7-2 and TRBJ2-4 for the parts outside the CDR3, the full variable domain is GAGVSQSPSNKVTEKGKDVELRCDPISGHTALYWYRQSLGQGLEFLIYFQGNSAPDKSGLPSDRFSAERTGGSVSTLTIQRTQQEDSAVYLCASSFYLAAKNIQYFGAGTRLSVL.

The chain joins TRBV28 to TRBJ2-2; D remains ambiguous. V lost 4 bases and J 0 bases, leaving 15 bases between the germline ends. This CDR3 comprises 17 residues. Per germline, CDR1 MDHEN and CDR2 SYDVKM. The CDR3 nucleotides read TGTGCCAGCAGTTCCTATCGGAGCTTCCCGAACACCGGGGAGCTGTTTTTT. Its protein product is CASSSYRSFPNTGELFF. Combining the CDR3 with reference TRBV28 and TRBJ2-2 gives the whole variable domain DVKVTQSSRYLVKRTGEKVFLECVQDMDHENMFWYRQDPGLGLRLIYFSYDVKMKEKGDIPEGYSVSREKKERFSLILESASTNQTSMYLCASSSYRSFPNTGELFFGEGSRLTVL.

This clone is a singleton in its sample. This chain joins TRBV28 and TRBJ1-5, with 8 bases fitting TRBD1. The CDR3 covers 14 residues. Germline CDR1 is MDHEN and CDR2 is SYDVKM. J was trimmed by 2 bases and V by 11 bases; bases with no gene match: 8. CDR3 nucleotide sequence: TGTGCCTCCAGACCGACAGGGGGCAATCAGCCCCAGCATTTT. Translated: CASRPTGGNQPQHF.

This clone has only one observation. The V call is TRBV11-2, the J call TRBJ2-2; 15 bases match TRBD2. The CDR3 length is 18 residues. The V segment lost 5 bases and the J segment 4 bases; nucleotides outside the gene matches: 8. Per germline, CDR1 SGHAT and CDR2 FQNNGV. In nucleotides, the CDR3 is TGTGCCAGCAGCCCGGGACTAGCGGGAGGACCGGGCACCGGGGAGCTGTTTTTT. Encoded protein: CASSPGLAGGPGTGELFF.

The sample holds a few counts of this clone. The chain's CDR3 is CASSLDGELFF. The CDR3 region has the DNA TGCGCCAGCAGCTTGGACGGGGAGCTGTTTTTT. The V and J genes are TRBV5-1 and TRBJ2-2, with D hard to call. Germline CDR1 and CDR2: SGHRS and YFSETQ. Between the trimmed V and J ends, which lost 0 bases and 7 bases, there was a span of 1 base. The CDR3 has 11 amino acids.

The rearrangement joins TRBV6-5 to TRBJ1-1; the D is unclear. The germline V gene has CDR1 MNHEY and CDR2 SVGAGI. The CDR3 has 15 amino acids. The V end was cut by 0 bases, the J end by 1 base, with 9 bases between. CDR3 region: CASSYSGLGNTEAFF. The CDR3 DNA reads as TGTGCCAGCAGTTACTCAGGGCTGGGGAACACTGAAGCTTTCTTT.

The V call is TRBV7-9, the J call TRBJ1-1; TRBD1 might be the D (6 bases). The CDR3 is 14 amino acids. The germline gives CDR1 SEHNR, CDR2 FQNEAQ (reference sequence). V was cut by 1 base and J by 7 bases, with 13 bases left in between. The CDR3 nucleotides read TGTGCCAGCAGCTTAGTAGGGGGGGCAGATGAAGCTTTCTTT. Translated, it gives CASSLVGGADEAFF.

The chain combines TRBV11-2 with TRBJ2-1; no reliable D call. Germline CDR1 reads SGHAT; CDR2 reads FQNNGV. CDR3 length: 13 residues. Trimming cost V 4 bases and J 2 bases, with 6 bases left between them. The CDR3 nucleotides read TGTGCCAGCAGCTCCACCCCCTACAATGAGCAGTTCTTC. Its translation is CASSSTPYNEQFF.

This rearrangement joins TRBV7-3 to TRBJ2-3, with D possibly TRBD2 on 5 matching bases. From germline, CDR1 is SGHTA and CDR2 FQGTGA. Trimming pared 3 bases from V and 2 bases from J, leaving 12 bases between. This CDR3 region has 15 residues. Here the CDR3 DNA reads TGTGCCAGCAGCTTTGGGGAGAGCCTCACAGATACGCAGTATTTT. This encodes CASSFGESLTDTQYF.

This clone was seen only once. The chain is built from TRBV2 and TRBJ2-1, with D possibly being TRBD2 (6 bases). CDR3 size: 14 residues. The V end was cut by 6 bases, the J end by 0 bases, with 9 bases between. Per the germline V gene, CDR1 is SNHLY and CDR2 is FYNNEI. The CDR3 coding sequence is TGTGCCAGCAGCCGGGACTCCTCCTACAATGAGCAGTTCTTC. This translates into CASSRDSSYNEQFF.

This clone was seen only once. The CDR3 reads CASSLAGGGNIQYF. CDR3 DNA: TGTGCCAGCAGCTTGGCAGGAGGGGGAAACATTCAGTACTTC. This chain joins TRBV11-2 and TRBJ2-4, with D possibly called TRBD1 or TRBD2 (6 bases each). The V end was cut by 3 bases, the J end by 6 bases, with 12 bases between. The CDR3 totals 14 residues. Germline V CDR1 and CDR2: SGHAT, FQNNGV.